This T cell receptor (beta chain) was recorded in a study of OX40 agonist ivuxolimab in advanced cancers. Describing the broader study: Ivuxolimab, which targeted the costimulatory receptor OX40 (CD134), was an agonistic, fully human IgG2 monoclonal antibody. The paper reports the monotherapy dose-escalation portion (N of about 54 patients) of the phase I ivuxolimab trial. Of the approximately 50 dose-escalation patients, hepatocellular carcinoma was present in around 20, melanoma in some 15, renal cell carcinoma in 9 and head and neck cancer in 9. The dose-escalation cohort was about 87% male with a mean age of about 60 years, ranging from about 23 to 85. The point of sequencing TCRbeta in the periphery was to test whether ivuxolimab changed TCR sequence diversity and drove clonal T-cell expansion. Intravenous ivuxolimab was administered to patients every 2 weeks at six dose levels: 0.01, 0.1, 0.3, 1.5, 3 and 10 mg/kg. Patients were allowed to have had prior anti-PD-1, anti-PD-L1 or anti-CTLA-4 therapy, and around two fifths of the dose-escalation patients had been treated with checkpoint inhibitors. Partial responses occurred in three dose-escalation patients: two with cutaneous melanoma and one with hepatocellular carcinoma.

About this clone: What this receptor recognizes is not known. The input lacks base qualities; no much larger clone sits a single base away. Additional DNA sequences in this sample encode the identical CDR3.

Spanning cysteine to phenylalanine, the CDR3 consists of 14 amino acids. The read is trimmed to its CDR3 DNA, 42 bases read in frame from base 1. CDR1 and CDR2, looked up from the germline V gene, are MNHEY and SVGAGI. Deletion took 4 bases off V and 4 bases off J, with a span of 11 bases between the germline ends. Broad study findings and their caveats: Which antigens the clonally expanded peripheral T cells were specific for was not determined. At doses of 0.1 to 3.0 mg/kg, clonal expansion of both CD4+ and CD8+ blood T cells was observed from baseline to week 6. Low levels of normalized T-cell clonal expansion were also shown by some nonresponding patients. After ivuxolimab, CD8+ T cells had more expanded clones than CD4+ T cells on average. In the 0.1-3.0 mg/kg groups, partial responders were among the patients with the lowest normalized peripheral clonal expansion, particularly in CD8+ T cells.

For sequencing of the TCRbeta CDR3 region, genomic DNA was extracted from the sorted cells. The immunoSEQ Assay was used for sequencing of TCRbeta CDR3 regions. This is the immuneACCESS table as TCRdb keeps it, with only in-frame sequences that have V and J called. A part of the clones is gone; compared with another copy, unresolved V genes explain less than half, and the rest is unexplained. Counted in this sample were about 12,000 clones; roughly three quarters of them appeared once. Of the sample, roughly an eighth falls within the top ten clones. Patients with a history of autoimmune disease or receiving systemic immunosuppression were excluded from the trial. Peripheral blood for TCR sequencing was drawn from every dose cohort at baseline, at cycle 4 day 1 and at cycle 7 day 1. Samples were obtained from an open-label, multicenter, first-in-human phase I dose-escalation trial of ivuxolimab. The trial enrolled adults with locally advanced or metastatic head and neck squamous cell, hepatocellular, melanoma or renal cell carcinoma. Before TCR sequencing, CD4+ and CD8+ T cells were separately sorted from peripheral blood.

The V and J segments used are TRBV6-5 and TRBJ2-1; a weak D assignment points to TRBD2 (6 bases agree). Here the sequenced sample was CD4+ or CD8+ T cells sorted from blood, taken in a trial of the OX40 agonist ivuxolimab. The receptor was isolated from an adult with an advanced solid tumor such as melanoma, head and neck, liver or kidney cancer. The CDR3 has the sequence CASSLRESYNEQFF. The sequenced DNA is TGTGCCAGCAGTTTGCGGGAATCATACAATGAGCAGTTCTTC.